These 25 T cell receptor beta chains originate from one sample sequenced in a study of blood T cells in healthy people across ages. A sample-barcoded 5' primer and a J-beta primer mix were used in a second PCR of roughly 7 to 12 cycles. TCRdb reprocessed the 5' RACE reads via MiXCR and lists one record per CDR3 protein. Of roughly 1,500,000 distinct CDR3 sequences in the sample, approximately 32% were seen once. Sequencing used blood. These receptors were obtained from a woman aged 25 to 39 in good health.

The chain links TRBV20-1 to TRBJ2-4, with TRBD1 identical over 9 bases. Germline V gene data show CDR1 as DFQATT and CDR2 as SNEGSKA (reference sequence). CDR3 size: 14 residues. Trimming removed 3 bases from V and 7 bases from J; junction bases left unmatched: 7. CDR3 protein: CSARPETGGNIQYF. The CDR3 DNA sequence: TGCAGTGCTAGGCCCGAGACAGGGGGGAACATTCAGTACTTC.

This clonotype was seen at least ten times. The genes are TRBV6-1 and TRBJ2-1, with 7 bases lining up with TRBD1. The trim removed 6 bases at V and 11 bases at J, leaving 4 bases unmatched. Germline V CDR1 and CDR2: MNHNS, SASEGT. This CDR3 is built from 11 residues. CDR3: CASSRQGQQFF. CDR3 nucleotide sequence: TGTGCCAGCAGCAGACAGGGACAGCAGTTCTTC.

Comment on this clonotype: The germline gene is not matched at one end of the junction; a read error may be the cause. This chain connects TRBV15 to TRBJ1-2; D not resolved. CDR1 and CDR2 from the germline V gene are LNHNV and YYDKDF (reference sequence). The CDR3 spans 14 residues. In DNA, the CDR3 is TGTACCACCACGCCGGAGGGAGGAAGCTATGGCTACACCTTC. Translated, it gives CTTTPEGGSYGYTF.

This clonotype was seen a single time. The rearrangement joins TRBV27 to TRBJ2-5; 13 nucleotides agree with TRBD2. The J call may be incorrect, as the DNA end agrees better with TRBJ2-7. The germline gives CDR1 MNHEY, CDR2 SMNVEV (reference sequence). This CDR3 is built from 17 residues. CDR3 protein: CASSLGLAGMGTYEQYF. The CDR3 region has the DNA TGTGCCAGCAGTTTGGGACTAGCGGGGATGGGAACCTACGAGCAGTACTTC.

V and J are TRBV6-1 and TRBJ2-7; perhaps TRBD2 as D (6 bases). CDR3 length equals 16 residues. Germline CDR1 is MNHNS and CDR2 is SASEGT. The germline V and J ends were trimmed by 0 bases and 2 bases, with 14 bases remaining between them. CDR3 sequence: CASSEALLGGTYEQYF. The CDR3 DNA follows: TGTGCCAGCAGTGAAGCGCTTCTGGGGGGAACCTACGAGCAGTACTTC.

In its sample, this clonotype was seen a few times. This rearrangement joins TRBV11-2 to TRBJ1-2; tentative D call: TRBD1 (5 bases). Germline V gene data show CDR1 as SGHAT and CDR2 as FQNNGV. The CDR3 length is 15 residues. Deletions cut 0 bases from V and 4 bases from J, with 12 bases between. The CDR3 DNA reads TGTGCCAGCAGCTTAGACGGACTGGGGCCCTATGGCTACACCTTC. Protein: CASSLDGLGPYGYTF.

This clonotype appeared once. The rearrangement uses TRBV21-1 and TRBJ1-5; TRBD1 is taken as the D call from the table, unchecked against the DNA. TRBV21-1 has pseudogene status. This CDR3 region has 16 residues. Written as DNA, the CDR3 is TGTGCCAGCAGCAACGGACAAATTTATAGCAATCAGCCCCAGCATTTT. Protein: CASSNGQIYSNQPQHF.

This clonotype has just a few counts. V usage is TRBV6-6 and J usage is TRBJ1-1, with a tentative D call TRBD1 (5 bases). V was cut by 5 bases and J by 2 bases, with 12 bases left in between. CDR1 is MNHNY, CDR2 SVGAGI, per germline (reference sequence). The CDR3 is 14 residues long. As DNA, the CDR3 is TGTGCCAGCAGTCCCCCGACAGATAACACTGAAGCTTTCTTT. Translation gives CASSPPTDNTEAFF.

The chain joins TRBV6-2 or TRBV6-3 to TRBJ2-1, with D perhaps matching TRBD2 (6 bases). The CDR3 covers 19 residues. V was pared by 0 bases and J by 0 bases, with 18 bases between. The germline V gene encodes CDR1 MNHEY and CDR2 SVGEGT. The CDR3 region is CASSYSKTERASSYNEQFF. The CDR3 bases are TGTGCCAGCAGTTACTCAAAAACGGAGCGGGCCAGCTCCTACAATGAGCAGTTCTTC.

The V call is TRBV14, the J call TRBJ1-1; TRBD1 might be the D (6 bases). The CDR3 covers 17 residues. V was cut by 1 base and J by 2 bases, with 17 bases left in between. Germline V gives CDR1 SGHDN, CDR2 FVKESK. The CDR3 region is CASSQGVWNRANTEAFF. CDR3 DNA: TGTGCCAGCAGCCAAGGAGTCTGGAACAGGGCCAACACTGAAGCTTTCTTT. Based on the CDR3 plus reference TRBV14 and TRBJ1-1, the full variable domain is EAGVTQFPSHSVIEKGQTVTLRCDPISGHDNLYWYRRVMGKEIKFLLHFVKESKQDESGMPNNRFLAERTGGTYSTLKVQPAELEDSGVYFCASSQGVWNRANTEAFFGQGTRLTVV.

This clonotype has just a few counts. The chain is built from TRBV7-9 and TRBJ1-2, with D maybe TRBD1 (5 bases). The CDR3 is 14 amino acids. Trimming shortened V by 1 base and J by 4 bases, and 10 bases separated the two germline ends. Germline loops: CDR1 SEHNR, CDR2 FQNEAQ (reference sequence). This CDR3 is CASSLGRTSYGYTF. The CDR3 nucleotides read TGTGCCAGCAGCTTAGGTCGGACAAGCTATGGCTACACCTTC.

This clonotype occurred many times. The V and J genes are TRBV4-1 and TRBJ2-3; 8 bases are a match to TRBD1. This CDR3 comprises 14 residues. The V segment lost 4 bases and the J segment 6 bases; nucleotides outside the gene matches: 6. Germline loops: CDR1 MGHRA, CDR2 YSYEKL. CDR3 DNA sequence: TGCGCCAGCAGCCCGCGGACAGGGATGGATACGCAGTATTTT. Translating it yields CASSPRTGMDTQYF.

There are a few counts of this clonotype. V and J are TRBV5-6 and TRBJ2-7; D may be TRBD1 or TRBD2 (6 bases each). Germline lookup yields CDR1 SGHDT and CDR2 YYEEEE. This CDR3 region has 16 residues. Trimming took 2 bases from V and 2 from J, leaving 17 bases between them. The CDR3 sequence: CASSFGGRGLAYEQYF. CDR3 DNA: TGTGCCAGCAGCTTTGGGGGGCGCGGGCTCGCCTACGAGCAGTACTTC.

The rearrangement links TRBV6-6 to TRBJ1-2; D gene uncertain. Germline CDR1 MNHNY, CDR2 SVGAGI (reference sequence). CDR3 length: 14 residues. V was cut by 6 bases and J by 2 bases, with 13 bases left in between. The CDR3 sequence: CASRPPSENYGYTF. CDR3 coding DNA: TGTGCCAGCAGGCCACCGTCGGAGAACTATGGCTACACCTTC.

CDR3 in amino acids: CASSLAKGFYEQYF. CDR3 in DNA: TGCGCCAGCAGCTTGGCCAAGGGGTTCTACGAGCAGTACTTC. This chain connects TRBV5-1 to TRBJ2-7; TRBD1 might be the D (5 bases). The germline gives CDR1 SGHRS, CDR2 YFSETQ. Trimming pared 0 bases from V and 3 bases from J, leaving 10 bases between. The CDR3 covers 14 residues.

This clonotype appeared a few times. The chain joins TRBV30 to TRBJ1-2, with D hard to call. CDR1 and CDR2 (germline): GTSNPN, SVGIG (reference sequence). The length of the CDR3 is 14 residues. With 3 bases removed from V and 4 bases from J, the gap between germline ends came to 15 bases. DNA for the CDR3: TGTGCCTGGAGGATACGAGGAGGCTTCTATGGCTACACCTTC. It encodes CAWRIRGGFYGYTF.

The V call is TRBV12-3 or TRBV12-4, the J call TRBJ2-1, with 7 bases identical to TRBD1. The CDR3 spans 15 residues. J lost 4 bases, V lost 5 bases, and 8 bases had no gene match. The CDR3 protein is CASSRGQTSYNEQFF. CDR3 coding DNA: TGTGCCAGCAGTCGGGGACAGACGTCTTACAATGAGCAGTTCTTC.

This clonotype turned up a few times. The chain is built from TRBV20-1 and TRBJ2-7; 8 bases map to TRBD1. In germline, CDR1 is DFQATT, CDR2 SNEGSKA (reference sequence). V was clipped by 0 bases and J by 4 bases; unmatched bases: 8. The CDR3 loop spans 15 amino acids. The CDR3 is CSARDPGQVVYEQYF. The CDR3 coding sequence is TGCAGTGCTAGAGATCCGGGACAGGTAGTATACGAGCAGTACTTC.

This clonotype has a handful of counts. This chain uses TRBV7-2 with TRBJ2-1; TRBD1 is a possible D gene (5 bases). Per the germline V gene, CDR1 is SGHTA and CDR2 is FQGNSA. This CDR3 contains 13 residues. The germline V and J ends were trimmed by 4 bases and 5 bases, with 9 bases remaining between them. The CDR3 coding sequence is TGTGCCAGCAGCTCCAGGGTCCACAATGAGCAGTTCTTC. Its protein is CASSSRVHNEQFF.

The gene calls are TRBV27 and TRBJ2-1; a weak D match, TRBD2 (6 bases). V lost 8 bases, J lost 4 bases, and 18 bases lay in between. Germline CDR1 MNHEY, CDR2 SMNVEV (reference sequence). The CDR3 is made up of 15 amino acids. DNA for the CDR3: TGTGCCAGCGCACCGTTACTAGCAGCATACAATGAGCAGTTCTTC. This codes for CASAPLLAAYNEQFF.

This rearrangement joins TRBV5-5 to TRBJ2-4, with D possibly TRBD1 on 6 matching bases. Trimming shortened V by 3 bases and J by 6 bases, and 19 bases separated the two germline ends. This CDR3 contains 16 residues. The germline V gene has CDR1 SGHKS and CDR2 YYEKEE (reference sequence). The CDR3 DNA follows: TGTGCCAGCAGCTGGGACAACACTTCAGTCGGAAACATTCAGTACTTC. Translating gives CASSWDNTSVGNIQYF.

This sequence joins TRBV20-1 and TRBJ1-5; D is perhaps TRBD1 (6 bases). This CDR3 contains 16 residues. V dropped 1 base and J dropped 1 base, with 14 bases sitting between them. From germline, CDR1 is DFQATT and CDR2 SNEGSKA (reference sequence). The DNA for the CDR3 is TGCAGTGCTAGAGTGGCAGGGGCACCAAGCAATCAGCCCCAGCATTTT. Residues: CSARVAGAPSNQPQHF.

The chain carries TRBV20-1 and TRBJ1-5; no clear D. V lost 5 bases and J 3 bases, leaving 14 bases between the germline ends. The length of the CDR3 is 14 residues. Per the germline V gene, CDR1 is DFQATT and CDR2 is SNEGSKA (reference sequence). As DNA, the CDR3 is TGCAGTGCTCTGGTGGGAACAAACAATCAGCCCCAGCATTTT. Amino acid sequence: CSALVGTNNQPQHF.

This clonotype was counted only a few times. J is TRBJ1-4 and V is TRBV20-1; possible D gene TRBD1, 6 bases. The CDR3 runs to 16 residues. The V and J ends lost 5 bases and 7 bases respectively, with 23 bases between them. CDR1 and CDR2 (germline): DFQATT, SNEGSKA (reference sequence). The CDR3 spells CSASDLRQAKGEKLFF. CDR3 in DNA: TGCAGTGCTTCCGACCTCAGACAGGCCAAGGGTGAAAAACTGTTTTTT.

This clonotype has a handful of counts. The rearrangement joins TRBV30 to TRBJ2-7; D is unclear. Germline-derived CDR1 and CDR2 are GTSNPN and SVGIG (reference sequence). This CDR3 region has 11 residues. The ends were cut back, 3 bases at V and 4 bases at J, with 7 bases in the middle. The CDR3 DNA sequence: TGTGCCTGGAGAACCGCATACGAGCAGTACTTC. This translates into CAWRTAYEQYF.